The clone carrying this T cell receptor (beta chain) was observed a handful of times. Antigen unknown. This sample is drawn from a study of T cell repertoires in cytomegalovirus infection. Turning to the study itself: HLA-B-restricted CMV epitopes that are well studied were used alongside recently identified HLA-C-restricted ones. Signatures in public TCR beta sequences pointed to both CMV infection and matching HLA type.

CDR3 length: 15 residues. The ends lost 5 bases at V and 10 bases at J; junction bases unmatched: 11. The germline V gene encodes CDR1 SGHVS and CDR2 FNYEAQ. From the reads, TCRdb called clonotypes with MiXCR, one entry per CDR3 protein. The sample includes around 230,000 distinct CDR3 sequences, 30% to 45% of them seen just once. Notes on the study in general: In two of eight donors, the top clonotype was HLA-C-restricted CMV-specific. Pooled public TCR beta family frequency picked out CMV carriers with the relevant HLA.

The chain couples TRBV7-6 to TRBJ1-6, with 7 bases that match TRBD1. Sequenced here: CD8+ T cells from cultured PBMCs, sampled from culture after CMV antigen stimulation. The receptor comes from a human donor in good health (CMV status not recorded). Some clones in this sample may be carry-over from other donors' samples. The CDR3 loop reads CASSPARGGSSPLHF. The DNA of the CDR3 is TGTGCCAGCAGCCCCGCCAGGGGGGGGTCATCACCCCTCCACTTT. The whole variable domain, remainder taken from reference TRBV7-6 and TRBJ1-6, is GAGVSQSPRYKVTKRGQDVALRCDPISGHVSLYWYRQALGQGPEFLTYFNYEAQQDKSGLPNDRFSAERPEGSISTLTIQRTEQRDSAMYRCASSPARGGSSPLHFGNGTRLTVT.